This TCR beta chain was recorded in a study of T cell responses to AZD1222 COVID-19 vaccine. Second doses at about 4 or about 12 weeks were pooled. Points from the study as a whole: Regions left unmutated in variants are reportedly the target of nearly half of spike-specific TCRs. It was only after the peak T cell response that any repertoires were sampled. Donors were largely white British and mainly female; clonal diversity was possibly underestimated.

The CDR3 sequence is 14 residues long. Trimming cost V 7 bases and J 8 bases; bases outside gene matches: 8. Germline CDR1 reads MDHEN; CDR2 reads SYDVKM. This table comes from immunoSEQ multiplex PCR, and its TCRdb copy is limited to in-frame clones, with some not included. The data hold fewer than 150,000 clones, with approximately 89% observed a single time. On this clone: Its specificity is not known.

The genes are TRBV28 and TRBJ1-6, with 7 nucleotides matching TRBD1. The starting material was peripheral blood, obtained 28 days after the second AZD1222 dose. This TCR was sampled from an adult who received the AZD1222 COVID-19 vaccine. As DNA, the CDR3 is TGTGCCAGCACCGACAGGGATATGGATTCACCCCTCCACTTT. Encoded protein: CASTDRDMDSPLHF.